This TCR beta chain was found in a study of tumor-infiltrating lymphocytes in primary liver carcinoma. The overall study: Donors had hepatocellular carcinoma or combined HCC and intrahepatic cholangiocarcinoma. Samples produced roughly 3.65 to 7.5 million productive TCRbeta reads, comparable across tissue types. Study-level points and caveats: Tumors reached a significantly greater top-250-clone fraction than blood did (p = 0.039).

As regards this clonotype: As yet, its antigen is unknown.

The CDR3 is 16 amino acids. Germline loops: CDR1 SQVTM, CDR2 ANQGSEA. Trimming shortened V by 8 bases and J by 2 bases, and 25 bases separated the two germline ends. Total RNA amounting to roughly 480 ng was the source from which TCR beta cDNA was made with a constant-region primer. Library construction for TCR beta comprised three nested multiplex PCR rounds performed with slightly modified ARM-PCR. Each of the first two PCR rounds ran approximately 11 cycles with TRBV1-TRBV30 forward and C-beta reverse primers. TCRdb re-analysed the multiplex PCR reads in MiXCR, keeping a single row per CDR3 protein. This sample yields around 190,000 distinct CDR3 sequences, of which around four fifths are seen a single time; around 18% belongs to the top ten. The source material, roughly 18-32 mg of unsorted bulk tissue, was used to co-extract RNA and DNA.

The receptor was derived from a man aged 35 to 55 with primary liver carcinoma and hepatitis B virus infection. J is TRBJ2-7 and V is TRBV29-1; D possibly uses TRBD1 or TRBD2 (5 bases each). Sequencing was performed on tumor tissue from primary liver carcinoma. CDR3 DNA: TGCAGCCCCGTGAAATCTGGGACCGGCACTCCCTACGAGCAGTACTTC. Amino acid sequence: CSPVKSGTGTPYEQYF.